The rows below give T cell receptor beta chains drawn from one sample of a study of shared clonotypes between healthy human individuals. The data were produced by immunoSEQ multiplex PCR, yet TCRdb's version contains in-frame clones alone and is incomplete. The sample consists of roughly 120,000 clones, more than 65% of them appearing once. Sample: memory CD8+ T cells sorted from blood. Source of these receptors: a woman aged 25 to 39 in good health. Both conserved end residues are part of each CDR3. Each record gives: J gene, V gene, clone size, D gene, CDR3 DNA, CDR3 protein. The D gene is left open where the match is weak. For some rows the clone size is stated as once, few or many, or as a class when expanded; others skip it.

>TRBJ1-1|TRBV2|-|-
TGTGCCAGCAGGGTGGCTGAAGCTTTCTTT
CASRVAEAFF
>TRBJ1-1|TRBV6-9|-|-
TGCGCCAGCAGTTCGACAGACGAGGGGACTGAAGCTTTCTTT
CASSSTDEGTEAFF
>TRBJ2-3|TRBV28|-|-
TGTGCCAGCAGCCCCAGGGTCGGATCTAGCACAGATACGCAGTATTTT
CASSPRVGSSTDTQYF
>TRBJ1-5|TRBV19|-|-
TGTGCCAGTAGCGATCGACAGTATCAGCCCCAGCATTTT
CASSDRQYQPQHF
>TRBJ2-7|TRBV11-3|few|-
TGTGCCAGCAGCGAGAATAGGTGGACTATCGACTACGAGCAGTACTTC
CASSENRWTIDYEQYF
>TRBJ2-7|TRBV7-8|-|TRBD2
TGTGCCAGCAGCGTATCTGGGGGGGTAGGTTCCTACGAGCAGTACTTC
CASSVSGGVGSYEQYF
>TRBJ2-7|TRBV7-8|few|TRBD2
TGTGCCAGCAGCTTAGTGTTCTGGGATACTAGCGGGAGTGGAGAGCAGTACTTC
CASSLVFWDTSGSGEQYF
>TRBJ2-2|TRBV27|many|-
TGTGCCAGCAGGGGTTTTCAAGCCGGGGAGCTGTTTTTT
CASRGFQAGELFF
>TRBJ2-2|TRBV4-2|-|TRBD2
TGTGCCAGCAGCCAAGCGGGCGGGAGGAACACCGGGGAGCTGTTTTTT
CASSQAGGRNTGELFF
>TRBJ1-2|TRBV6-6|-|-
TGTGCCAGCAGTTACTTACCTCTGGGCCATGGCTACACCTTC
CASSYLPLGHGYTF
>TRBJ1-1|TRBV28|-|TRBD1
TGTGCCAGCAGTTCCCCGACCGACAGGGGGCGTGAAGCTTTCTTT
CASSSPTDRGREAFF
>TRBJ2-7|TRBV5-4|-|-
TGTGCCAGCAGCTCAGTGGGGGCTAGCTCCTACGAGCAGTACTTC
CASSSVGASSYEQYF
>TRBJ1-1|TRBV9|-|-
TGTGCCAGCAGCGTAGGGGTGGCTGGCCCTGAAGCTTTCTTT
CASSVGVAGPEAFF
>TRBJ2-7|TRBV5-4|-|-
TGTGCCAGCAGCTGGGCAGACGACTACGAGCAGTACTTC
CASSWADDYEQYF
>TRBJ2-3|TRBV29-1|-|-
TGCAGCGTTGAGGCCTCCGCTGCAGATACGCAGTATTTT
CSVEASAADTQYF
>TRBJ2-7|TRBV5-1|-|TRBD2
TGCGCCAGCAGCTGGGAGCGGGAGACCTACGAGCAGTACTTC
CASSWERETYEQYF
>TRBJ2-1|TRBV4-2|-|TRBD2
TGTGCCAGCAGCCAAGATGAAGGGACTAGCGGGAGGGCGTTACTATTTGACAATGAGCAGTTCTTC
CASSQDEGTSGRALLFDNEQFF
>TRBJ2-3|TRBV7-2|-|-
TGTGCCAGTCAGGTTCGGGGTTACACAGATACGCAGTATTTT
CASQVRGYTDTQYF
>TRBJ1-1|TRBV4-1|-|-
TGCGCCAGCAGCCGCCAGGAAACTGAGAACACTGAAGCTTTCTTT
CASSRQETENTEAFF
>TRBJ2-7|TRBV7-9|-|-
TGTGCCAGCCAGAGGATTCCAGGGAGGCACGAGCAGTACTTC
CASQRIPGRHEQYF
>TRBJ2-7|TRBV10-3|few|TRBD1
TGTGCCATCAGTGAGGGGGACAGTGCCTACGAGCAGTACTTC
CAISEGDSAYEQYF
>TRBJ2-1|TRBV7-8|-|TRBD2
TGTGCCAGCAGCGCTAGCGGGAGGGCGTATAACAATGAGCAGTTCTTC
CASSASGRAYNNEQFF
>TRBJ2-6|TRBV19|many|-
TGTGCCAGTAGTATCCACGGGGTCTCTGGGGCCAACGTCCTGACTTTC
CASSIHGVSGANVLTF
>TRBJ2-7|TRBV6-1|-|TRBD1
TGTGCCAGCAGCGGGAGGACAGGGGAGGCCTACGAGCAGTACTTC
CASSGRTGEAYEQYF
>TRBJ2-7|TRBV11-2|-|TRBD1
TGTGCCAGCAGCTCCTCCGGGACAGGAGCCTACGAGCAGTACTTC
CASSSSGTGAYEQYF
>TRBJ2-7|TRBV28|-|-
TGTGCCAGCAGTGCCGGGACGGGGCCCTACGAGCAGTACTTC
CASSAGTGPYEQYF
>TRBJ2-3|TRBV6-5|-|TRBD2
TGTGCCAGCAGTTACGCTAGCGGGAGCGCAGATACGCAGTATTTT
CASSYASGSADTQYF
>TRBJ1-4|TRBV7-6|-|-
TGTGCCAGCAGCCACGCCTCCTCCCAAAAACTGTTTTTT
CASSHASSQKLFF
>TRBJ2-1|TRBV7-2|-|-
TGTGCCAGCAGCTTAGTTATGTACGGTGAGCAGTTCTTC
CASSLVMYGEQFF
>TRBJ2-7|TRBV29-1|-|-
TGCAGCGTTTACGGGATAAACTACGAGCAGTACTTC
CSVYGINYEQYF
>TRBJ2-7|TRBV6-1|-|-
TGTGCCAGCAGTGAGAGCGAGACCTACGAGCAGTACTTC
CASSESETYEQYF
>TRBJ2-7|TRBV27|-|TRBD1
TGTGCCAGCAGGCTCACAGGGGGAGTCTACGAGCAGTACTTC
CASRLTGGVYEQYF
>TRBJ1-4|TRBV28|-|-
TGTGCCAGCAGTTCGTTGAGGGGCTCGGATGAAAAACTGTTTTTT
CASSSLRGSDEKLFF
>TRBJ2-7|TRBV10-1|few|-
TGCGCCAGCAGTGACGGCGACGAGCAGTACTTC
CASSDGDEQYF
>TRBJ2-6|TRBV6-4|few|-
TGTGCCAGCAGTGAAGTCGGGGGCGGCTCTGGGGCCAACGTCCTGACTTTC
CASSEVGGGSGANVLTF
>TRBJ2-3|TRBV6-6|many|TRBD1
TGTGCCAGCAGTCCCCTCCGACAGGGGTCCACAGATACGCAGTATTTT
CASSPLRQGSTDTQYF
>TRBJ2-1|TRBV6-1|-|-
TGTGCCAGCGTATACAATGAGCAGTTCTTC
CASVYNEQFF
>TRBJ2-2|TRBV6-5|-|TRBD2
TGTGCCAGCAGTTACGCGGGGGGCGAGCCCGGGGAGCTGTTTTTT
CASSYAGGEPGELFF
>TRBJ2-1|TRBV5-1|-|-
TGCGCCAGCAGCTTGATTGAGCAGGGGGAGCAGTTCTTC
CASSLIEQGEQFF
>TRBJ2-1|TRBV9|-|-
TGTGCCAGCAGCCCCACCAACCCGGGACGGGAGTGGAATGAGCAGTTCTTC
CASSPTNPGREWNEQFF
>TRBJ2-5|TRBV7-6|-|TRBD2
TGTGCCAGCAGCGCCGGGACTAGCGGACAAGAGACCCAGTACTTC
CASSAGTSGQETQYF
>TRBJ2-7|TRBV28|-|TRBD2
TGTGCCAGCAGTTTAATGAGATTAGCGGGAGGGAACTACGAGCAGTACTTC
CASSLMRLAGGNYEQYF